The 30 T cell receptor beta chains in this list originate from one sample, sequenced in a study of CD8 T cells in Susac syndrome. After extraction with the RNeasy kit, 0.5 to 1 ug of the RNA was reverse transcribed using random hexamers. TCRdb reprocessed the immunoSEQ multiplex PCR reads via MiXCR and lists one record per CDR3 protein. The repertoire holds approximately 100,000 distinct CDR3 sequences, with around 94% as singletons. Sequencing used CD8+ T cells from PBMCs. These receptors came from a human donor with Susac syndrome.

The chain employs TRBV5-1 and TRBJ2-7; D not resolved. CDR3 length equals 14 residues. CDR1 SGHRS and CDR2 YFSETQ come from the germline V gene. V lost 3 bases and J 2 bases, leaving 12 bases between the germline ends. CDR3 amino acids: CASSWTTGTYEQYF. The CDR3 DNA follows: TGCGCCAGCAGCTGGACGACGGGTACCTACGAGCAGTACTTC. Using reference TRBV5-1 and TRBJ2-7 for the parts outside the CDR3, the full variable domain is KAGVTQTPRYLIKTRGQQVTLSCSPISGHRSVSWYQQTPGQGLQFLFEYFSETQRNKGNFPGRFSGRQFSNSRSEMNVSTLELGDSALYLCASSWTTGTYEQYFGPGTRLTVT.

This clonotype was recorded once. The chain couples TRBV6-5 to TRBJ2-7; tentatively, D is TRBD1 or TRBD2 (6 bases each). V lost 5 bases to trimming and J lost 3 bases, with 14 bases between them. Germline V lookup: CDR1 MNHEY, CDR2 SVGAGI. The CDR3 is made up of 14 amino acids. The CDR3, as DNA: TGTGCCAGCAGTCCTAGGGGGACTGGCTACGAGCAGTACTTC. Its translation: CASSPRGTGYEQYF.

V and J are TRBV2 and TRBJ1-1; D is possibly TRBD1 (6 bases). Germline lookup yields CDR1 SNHLY and CDR2 FYNNEI. There are 11 residues in the CDR3. V lost 11 bases to trimming and J lost 5 bases, with 12 bases between them. The CDR3 DNA is TGTGCCTCCCAGGGGTCGACTGAAGCTTTCTTT. It codes for CASQGSTEAFF. The complete variable domain, with remaining parts taken from reference TRBV2 and TRBJ1-1, reads EPEVTQTPSHQVTQMGQEVILRCVPISNHLYFYWYRQILGQKVEFLVSFYNNEISEKSEIFDDQFSVERPDGSNFTLKIRSTKLEDSAMYFCASQGSTEAFFGQGTRLTVV.

V usage is TRBV9 and J usage is TRBJ2-1; D gene unclear. The length of the CDR3 is 13 residues. V was pared by 4 bases and J by 9 bases, with 14 bases between. CDR1 and CDR2 from the germline V gene are SGDLS and YYNGEE. The CDR3 sequence is CASSPLLGTEQFF. CDR3 nucleotide sequence: TGTGCCAGCAGCCCACTCCTGGGAACTGAGCAGTTCTTC.

The chain has TRBV9 and TRBJ2-3; a weak D match, TRBD2 (7 bases). Germline V gene lookup returns CDR1 SGDLS and CDR2 YYNGEE. V was cut by 3 bases and J by 4 bases, with 18 bases left in between. The CDR3 sequence is 16 residues long. The CDR3 loop reads CASSARVGGPADTQYF. The CDR3 bases are TGTGCCAGCAGCGCGAGGGTGGGGGGGCCCGCAGATACGCAGTATTTT.

This chain uses TRBV18 with TRBJ2-4, with 8 bases lining up with TRBD2. With 3 bases clipped from V and 2 bases from J, the junction kept 6 bases outside the gene matches. CDR3 length equals 16 residues. Germline values: CDR1 KGHSH, CDR2 LQKENI. The chain's CDR3 is CASSPASGSTKNIQYF. DNA for the CDR3: TGTGCCAGCTCACCTGCTAGCGGGTCGACCAAAAACATTCAGTACTTC.

In DNA form, the CDR3 reads TGCAGCGTTGCGGTGGGATTGGGCACTGAAGCTTTCTTT. This codes for CSVAVGLGTEAFF. This chain links TRBV29-1 with TRBJ1-1; D unresolved. The ends were cut back, 4 bases at V and 4 bases at J, with 13 bases in the middle. The CDR3 sequence is 13 residues long. Germline CDR1 and CDR2: SQVTM and ANQGSEA.

CDR3 protein: CASSLALAGGPGTDTQYF. Written as DNA, the CDR3 is TGTGCCAGCAGTTTAGCGCTAGCGGGGGGGCCGGGCACAGATACGCAGTATTTT. This chain connects TRBV12-3 or TRBV12-4 to TRBJ2-3; 12 bases are a match to TRBD2. The CDR3 is made up of 18 amino acids. V shed 0 bases and J 1 base; nucleotides not matched to a gene: 5.

The chain recombines TRBV3-1 with TRBJ1-1; D is possibly TRBD1 (5 bases). Per germline, CDR1 LGHDT and CDR2 YNNKEL (reference sequence). This CDR3 has 15 residues. V gave up 1 base and J gave up 1 base, with 10 bases separating them. For the CDR3, the DNA is TGTGCCAGCAGCCAAGTTTCAACAGGGAACACTGAAGCTTTCTTT. Translation gives CASSQVSTGNTEAFF.

In nucleotides, the CDR3 is TGTGCCAGCAGCTTTTCTACCCCAAGCGGGGGGGCAATTGTGCAGTACTTC. It yields the protein CASSFSTPSGGAIVQYF. The rearrangement joins TRBV5-4 to TRBJ2-7, with TRBD2 identical over 10 bases. CDR3 size: 17 residues. J gave up 9 bases and V 2 bases, and 17 bases lay outside the gene matches. Per germline, CDR1 SGHNT and CDR2 YYREEE (reference sequence).

The rearrangement uses TRBV11-1 and TRBJ2-3, with TRBD1 as a possible D gene (5 bases). V lost 2 bases, J lost 2 bases, and 14 bases lay in between. There are 16 residues in the CDR3. CDR1 SGHAT and CDR2 FQDESV come from the germline V gene (reference sequence). Here the CDR3 DNA reads TGTGCCAGCAGCTTACGTCCAGGGTATGACACAGATACGCAGTATTTT. The encoded protein is CASSLRPGYDTDTQYF.

The CDR3 protein is CASSLTGSYGYTF. The CDR3, as DNA: TGTGCCAGCAGTTTAACCGGGAGCTATGGCTACACCTTC. The chain joins TRBV12-3 or TRBV12-4 to TRBJ1-2, with no clear D. Trimming left V 2 bases short and J 4 bases short, with 8 bases between. The CDR3 contains 13 residues.

The CDR3 loop reads CASSNFLYQPQHF. CDR3 bases: TGTGCCAGCAGCAACTTTTTATATCAGCCCCAGCATTTT. The chain employs TRBV21-1 and TRBJ1-5. TRBV21-1 is a pseudogene segment. The CDR3 runs 13 residues.

The chain combines TRBV6-5 with TRBJ2-1; TRBD2 might be the D (5 bases). Germline CDR1 is MNHEY and CDR2 is SVGAGI. The ends were cut back, 4 bases at V and 3 bases at J, with 13 bases in the middle. The CDR3 totals 15 residues. Here the CDR3 reads CASSSTVGSYNEQFF. Written as DNA, the CDR3 is TGTGCCAGCAGTTCCACGGTTGGGAGCTACAATGAGCAGTTCTTC.

This clonotype was recorded only once. V and J are TRBV5-1 and TRBJ2-2; TRBD2 aligns across 8 bases. Germline V gene sequence: CDR1 SGHRS, CDR2 YFSETQ. The junction had 3 bases not matched to a gene; V was cut back by 4 bases and J by 4 bases. The CDR3 extends over 14 amino acids. This CDR3 reads CASSTGTSTGELFF. CDR3 coding DNA: TGCGCCAGCAGCACTGGGACTAGCACCGGGGAGCTGTTTTTT.

The chain is built from TRBV5-4 and TRBJ2-7; perhaps D is TRBD1 or TRBD2 (5 bases each). V was shortened by 4 bases and J by 2 bases, with 10 bases between the two germline ends. CDR3 size: 13 residues. CDR1 is SGHNT, CDR2 YYREEE, per germline (reference sequence). CDR3 sequence reads: CASSGGDTYEQYF. The CDR3, as DNA: TGTGCCAGCAGCGGGGGTGACACCTACGAGCAGTACTTC.

The J gene is TRBJ2-5, the V gene TRBV7-9; D is uncertain. With 5 bases removed from V and 2 bases from J, the gap between germline ends came to 9 bases. The CDR3 has 13 amino acids. The germline CDR1 and CDR2 sequences are SEHNR and FQNEAQ (reference sequence). The CDR3 region is CASSTIKQETQYF. The CDR3 DNA is TGTGCCAGCAGCACAATAAAGCAAGAGACCCAGTACTTC.

V gene TRBV5-1 combines with J gene TRBJ2-7; D is unclear. The V end was cut by 2 bases, the J end by 1 base, with 7 bases between. Looked up from germline, CDR1 is SGHRS and CDR2 is YFSETQ. The CDR3 consists of 13 residues. The CDR3 region is CASSFRQSYEQYF. The CDR3 region has the DNA TGCGCCAGCAGCTTTCGGCAATCCTACGAGCAGTACTTC. The full variable domain, rest sourced from reference TRBV5-1 and TRBJ2-7, is KAGVTQTPRYLIKTRGQQVTLSCSPISGHRSVSWYQQTPGQGLQFLFEYFSETQRNKGNFPGRFSGRQFSNSRSEMNVSTLELGDSALYLCASSFRQSYEQYFGPGTRLTVT.

The genes are TRBV27 and TRBJ2-1, with D possibly being TRBD1 (5 bases). Germline CDR1 and CDR2: MNHEY and SMNVEV (reference sequence). The V end was cut by 0 bases, the J end by 7 bases, with 7 bases between. This CDR3 has 13 amino acids. Written as DNA, the CDR3 is TGTGCCAGCAGTTTATCGCAGGGAAATGAGCAGTTCTTC. Translation gives CASSLSQGNEQFF.

This clonotype was seen a handful of times. This chain links TRBV7-8 with TRBJ2-7; D is uncertain. Trimming took 2 bases from V and 2 from J, leaving 7 bases between them. Germline assignment: CDR1 SGHVS and CDR2 FQNEAQ. The CDR3 totals 13 residues. The CDR3 DNA is TGTGCCAGCAGCTTAAAGGTTGCCTACGAGCAGTACTTC. The encoded protein is CASSLKVAYEQYF. The full variable domain, its missing parts supplied by reference TRBV7-8 and TRBJ2-7, is GAGVSQSPRYKVAKRGQDVALRCDPISGHVSLFWYQQALGQGPEFLTYFQNEAQLDKSGLPSDRFFAERPEGSVSTLKIQRTQQEDSAVYLCASSLKVAYEQYFGPGTRLTVT.

The V gene is TRBV4-3, the J gene TRBJ2-4; D perhaps matches TRBD2 (6 bases). The CDR3 sequence is 15 residues long. The germline CDR1 and CDR2 sequences are LGHNA and YSLEER. Trimming stripped 1 base from V and 4 bases from J, with 11 bases between. CDR3 sequence (DNA): TGCGCCAGCAGCCAAGGTCGGGACTCGAAAAACATTCAGTACTTC. It codes for CASSQGRDSKNIQYF.

The chain couples TRBV27 to TRBJ1-6; D unresolved. The germline V and J ends were trimmed by 1 base and 9 bases, with 7 bases remaining between them. Germline CDR1 MNHEY, CDR2 SMNVEV (reference sequence). The CDR3 totals 13 residues. The CDR3 coding sequence is TGTGCCAGCAGTTTATATCGGGGTTCACCCCTCCACTTT. It specifies CASSLYRGSPLHF.

This clonotype was recorded a few times. The V gene is TRBV9, the J gene TRBJ2-1, with D hard to call. CDR1 and CDR2 from the germline V gene are SGDLS and YYNGEE. The V gene lost 0 bases and the J gene lost 5 bases, with 3 bases spanning the gap. The CDR3 loop spans 12 amino acids. In DNA form, the CDR3 reads TGTGCCAGCAGCGTAGGGGACAATGAGCAGTTCTTC. As protein: CASSVGDNEQFF.

A note on this clonotype: One end of the junction is discordant with germline, which a read error may explain. The chain combines TRBV20-1 with TRBJ2-7, with 7 bases matching TRBD1. The germline gives CDR1 DFQATT, CDR2 SNEGSKA (reference sequence). The CDR3 extends over 14 amino acids. The CDR3 is CSAPPQGQSYQQYF. For the CDR3, the DNA is TGCAGTGCCCCTCCCCAGGGACAGAGCTACCAGCAGTACTTC.

This sequence joins TRBV6-4 and TRBJ1-5; D call uncertain. CDR1 is MRHNA, CDR2 SNTAGT, per germline. The CDR3 contains 13 residues. The V end lost 4 bases, the J end lost 7 bases, and 11 bases lay between the germline ends. CDR3 residues: CASSAGNGQPQHF. CDR3 in DNA: TGTGCCAGCAGTGCTGGGAACGGGCAGCCCCAGCATTTT.

The rearrangement joins TRBV24-1 to TRBJ1-5, with TRBD1 identical over 8 bases. The trim removed 7 bases at V and 0 bases at J, leaving 13 bases unmatched. The germline V gene encodes CDR1 KGHDR and CDR2 SFDVKD. The CDR3 totals 18 residues. The CDR3, as DNA: TGTGCCACCAGCTTTCCCGGGACAGGCACCTATAGCAATCAGCCCCAGCATTTT. This gives the protein CATSFPGTGTYSNQPQHF.

J is TRBJ2-5 and V is TRBV9, with 7 positions matching TRBD1. V lost 0 bases, J lost 5 bases, and 7 bases stayed unmatched. In germline, CDR1 is SGDLS, CDR2 YYNGEE. CDR3 size: 15 residues. CDR3 residues: CASSVATGARETQYF. The CDR3 coding sequence is TGTGCCAGCAGCGTAGCTACAGGGGCCAGGGAGACCCAGTACTTC.

The chain carries TRBV7-2 and TRBJ2-3; weak D call: TRBD1 (5 bases). This CDR3 region has 17 residues. CDR1 is SGHTA and CDR2 is FQGNSA in the germline V gene. V shed 5 bases and J shed 6 bases, with 24 bases lying between them. This CDR3 reads CASSTTATRVVPDTQYF. The CDR3 nucleotides are TGTGCCAGCAGCACGACAGCGACTCGGGTGGTCCCTGATACGCAGTATTTT.

The V call is TRBV12-3 or TRBV12-4, the J call TRBJ1-2, with 7 bases matching TRBD1. Losses at the gene ends were 5 bases for V and 10 bases for J; bases not matched to a gene: 19. The CDR3 runs to 16 residues. CDR3 nucleotide sequence: TGTGCCAGCAGTCGAACCGGGACCGCACGAGACAGGGTCTACACCTTC. Protein product: CASSRTGTARDRVYTF.

The chain links TRBV29-1 to TRBJ2-6, with 9 nucleotides matching TRBD1. CDR3 length equals 17 residues. The germline V gene encodes CDR1 SQVTM and CDR2 ANQGSEA. The V segment lost 0 bases and the J segment 2 bases; nucleotides outside the gene matches: 5. The CDR3 coding sequence is TGCAGCGTTGAAGAGTGGACAGGGGCACCTGGGGCCAACGTCCTGACTTTC. Protein: CSVEEWTGAPGANVLTF.